Here is one TCR beta chain with its context. The data belong to a study of shared clonotypes between healthy human individuals. As for the study in general: Plates per donor: three CD4 naive, three CD4 memory, two CD8 naive, one CD8 memory.

Measured with immunoSEQ multiplex PCR; TCRdb has only the in-frame clones, and not every one. Here the sample spans over a million clones, around 82% being singletons. V trimming: 7 bases; J trimming: 2 bases; junction bases outside the gene matches: 4. The CDR3 runs 13 residues. CDR1 MDHEN and CDR2 SYDVKM come from the germline V gene. The sequence derives from a man between 18 and 29 years old in good health. Some clones in this sample may be carry-over from other donors' samples. The chain joins TRBV28 to TRBJ1-2; 7 positions match TRBD1. Material: memory CD4+ T cells from PBMCs. Noted subset: CD45RA-negative fraction. The CDR3 region is CASNLDRNYGYTF. CDR3 in DNA: TGTGCCAGCAACTTGGACAGGAACTATGGCTACACCTTC.